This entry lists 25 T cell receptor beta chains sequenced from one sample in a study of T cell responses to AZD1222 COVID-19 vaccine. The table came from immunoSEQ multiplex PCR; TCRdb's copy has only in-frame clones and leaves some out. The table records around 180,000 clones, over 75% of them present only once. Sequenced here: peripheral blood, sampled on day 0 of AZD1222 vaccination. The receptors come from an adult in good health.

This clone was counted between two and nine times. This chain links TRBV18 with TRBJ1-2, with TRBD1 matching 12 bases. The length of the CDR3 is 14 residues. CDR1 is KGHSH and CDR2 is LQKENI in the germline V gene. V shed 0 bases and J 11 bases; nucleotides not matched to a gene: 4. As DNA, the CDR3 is TGTGCCAGCTCACCACCGGGACAGGGGGCGAAATACACCTTC. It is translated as CASSPPGQGAKYTF.

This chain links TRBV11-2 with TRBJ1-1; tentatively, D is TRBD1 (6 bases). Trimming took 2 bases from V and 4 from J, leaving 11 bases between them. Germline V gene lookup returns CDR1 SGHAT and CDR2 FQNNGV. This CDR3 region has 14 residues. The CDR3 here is CASSLTGFGTEAFF. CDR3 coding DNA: TGTGCCAGCAGCTTAACAGGGTTTGGCACTGAAGCTTTCTTT.

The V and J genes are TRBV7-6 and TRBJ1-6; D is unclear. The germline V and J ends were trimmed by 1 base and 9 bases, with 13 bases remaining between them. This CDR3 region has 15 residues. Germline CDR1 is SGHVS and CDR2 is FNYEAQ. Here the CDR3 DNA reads TGTGCCAGCAGCTTAGGAGTAGTCGCAGCTTCACCCCTCCACTTT. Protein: CASSLGVVAASPLHF.

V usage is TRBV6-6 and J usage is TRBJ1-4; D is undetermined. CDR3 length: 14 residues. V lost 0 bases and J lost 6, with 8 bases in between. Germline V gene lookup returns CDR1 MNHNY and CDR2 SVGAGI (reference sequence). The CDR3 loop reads CASSYSGRDEKLFF. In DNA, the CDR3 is TGTGCCAGCAGTTACTCGGGGAGGGATGAAAAACTGTTTTTT.

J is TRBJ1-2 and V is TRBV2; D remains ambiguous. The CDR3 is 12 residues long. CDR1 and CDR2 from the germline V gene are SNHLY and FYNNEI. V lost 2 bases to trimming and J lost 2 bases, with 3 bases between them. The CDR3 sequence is CASSESNYGYTF. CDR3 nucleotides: TGTGCCAGCAGTGAAAGCAACTATGGCTACACCTTC.

In nucleotides, the CDR3 is TGTGCCACTCGGGGGTGGGGAGATACGCAGTATTTT. Its translation is CATRGWGDTQYF. V is TRBV11-2 and J is TRBJ2-3; D possibly corresponds to TRBD2 (6 bases). V was clipped by 10 bases and J by 5 bases, with 13 bases between them. Germline CDR1 and CDR2: SGHAT and FQNNGV. This CDR3 has 12 residues. The entire variable domain, with the rest obtained from reference TRBV11-2 and TRBJ2-3, is as follows: EAGVAQSPRYKIIEKRQSVAFWCNPISGHATLYWYQQILGQGPKLLIQFQNNGVVDDSQLPKDRFSAERLKGVDSTLKIQPAKLEDSAVYLCATRGWGDTQYFGPGTRLTVL.

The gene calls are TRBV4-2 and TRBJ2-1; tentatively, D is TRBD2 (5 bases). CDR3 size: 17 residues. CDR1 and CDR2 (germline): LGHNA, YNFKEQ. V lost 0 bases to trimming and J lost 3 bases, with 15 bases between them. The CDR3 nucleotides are TGTGCCAGCAGCCAAGAGGAACTAGAGAGTTTCTACAATGAGCAGTTCTTC. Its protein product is CASSQEELESFYNEQFF.

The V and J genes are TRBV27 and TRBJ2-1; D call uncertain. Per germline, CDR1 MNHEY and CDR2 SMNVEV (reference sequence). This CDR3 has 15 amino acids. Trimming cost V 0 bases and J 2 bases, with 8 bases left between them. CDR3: CASSLSGSTYNEQFF. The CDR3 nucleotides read TGTGCCAGCAGTTTATCAGGGTCTACCTACAATGAGCAGTTCTTC.

The DNA of the CDR3 is TGCAGCGTTGAGTTAGGTCAAAATCAGCCCCAGCATTTT. Protein: CSVELGQNQPQHF. The rearrangement links TRBV29-1 to TRBJ1-5, with no clear D. Germline V gives CDR1 SQVTM, CDR2 ANQGSEA. Between the trimmed V and J ends, which lost 3 bases and 4 bases, there was a span of 10 bases. This CDR3 region has 13 residues.

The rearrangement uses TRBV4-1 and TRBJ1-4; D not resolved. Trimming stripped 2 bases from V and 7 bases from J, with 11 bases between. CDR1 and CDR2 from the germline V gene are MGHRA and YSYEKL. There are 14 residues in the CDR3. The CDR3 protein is CASSQNSDFEKLFF. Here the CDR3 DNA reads TGCGCCAGCAGCCAAAATAGCGATTTTGAAAAACTGTTTTTT.

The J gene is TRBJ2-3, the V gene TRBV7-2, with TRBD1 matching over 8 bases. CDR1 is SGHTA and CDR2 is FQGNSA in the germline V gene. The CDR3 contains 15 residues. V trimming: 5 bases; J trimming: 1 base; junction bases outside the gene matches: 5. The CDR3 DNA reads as TGTGCCAGCAGCCTCGGGACAGGTCGCACAGATACGCAGTATTTT. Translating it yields CASSLGTGRTDTQYF.

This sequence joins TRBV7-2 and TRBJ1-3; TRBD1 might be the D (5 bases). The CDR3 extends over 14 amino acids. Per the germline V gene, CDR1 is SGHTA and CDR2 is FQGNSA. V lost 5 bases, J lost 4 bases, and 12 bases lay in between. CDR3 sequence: CASSLGAGGNTIYF. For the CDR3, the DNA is TGTGCCAGCAGCCTAGGGGCCGGCGGAAACACCATATATTTT.

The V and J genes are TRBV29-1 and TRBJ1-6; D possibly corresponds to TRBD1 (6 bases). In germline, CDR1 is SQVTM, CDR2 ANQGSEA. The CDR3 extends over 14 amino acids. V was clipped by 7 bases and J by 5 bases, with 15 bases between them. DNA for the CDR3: TGCAGCGCTGCCCTCGGGGGCAATAATTCACCCCTCCACTTT. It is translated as CSAALGGNNSPLHF.

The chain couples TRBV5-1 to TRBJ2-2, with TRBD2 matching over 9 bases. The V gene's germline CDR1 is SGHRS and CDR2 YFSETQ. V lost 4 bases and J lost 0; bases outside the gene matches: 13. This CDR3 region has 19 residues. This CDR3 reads CASSPFFDSGGPNTGELFF. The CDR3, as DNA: TGCGCCAGCAGCCCCTTTTTTGATAGCGGGGGCCCGAACACCGGGGAGCTGTTTTTT.

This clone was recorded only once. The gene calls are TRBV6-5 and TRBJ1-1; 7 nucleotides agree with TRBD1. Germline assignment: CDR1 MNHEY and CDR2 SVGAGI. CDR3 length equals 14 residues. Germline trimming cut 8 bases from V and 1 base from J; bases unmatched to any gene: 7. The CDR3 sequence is CASSGGLGNTEAFF. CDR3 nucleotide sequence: TGTGCCAGCTCAGGGGGTTTGGGGAACACTGAAGCTTTCTTT.

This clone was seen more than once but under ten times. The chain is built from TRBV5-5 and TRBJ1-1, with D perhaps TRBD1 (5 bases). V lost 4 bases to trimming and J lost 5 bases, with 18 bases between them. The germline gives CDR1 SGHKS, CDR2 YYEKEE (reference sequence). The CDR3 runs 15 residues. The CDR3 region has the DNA TGTGCCAGCAGCGATTTGACAGCCCGGCGGACTGAAGCTTTCTTT. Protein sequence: CASSDLTARRTEAFF.

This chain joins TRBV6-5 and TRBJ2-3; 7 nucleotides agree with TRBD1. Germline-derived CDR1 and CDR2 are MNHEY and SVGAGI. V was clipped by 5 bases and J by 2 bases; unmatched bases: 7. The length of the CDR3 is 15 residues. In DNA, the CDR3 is TGTGCCAGCAGTCCCCGGGACAGAGTCACAGATACGCAGTATTTT. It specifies CASSPRDRVTDTQYF.

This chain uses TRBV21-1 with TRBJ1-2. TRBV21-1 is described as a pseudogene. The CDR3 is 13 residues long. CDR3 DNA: TGTGCCAGCAGCAAATTTATCCGCTATGGCTACACCTTC. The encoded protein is CASSKFIRYGYTF.

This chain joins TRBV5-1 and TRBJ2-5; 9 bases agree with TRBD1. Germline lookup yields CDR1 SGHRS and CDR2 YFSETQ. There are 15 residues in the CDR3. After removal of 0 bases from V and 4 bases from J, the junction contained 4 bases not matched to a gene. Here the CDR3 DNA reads TGCGCCAGCAGCTTGGGGGACAGGGTGATAGAGACCCAGTACTTC. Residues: CASSLGDRVIETQYF.

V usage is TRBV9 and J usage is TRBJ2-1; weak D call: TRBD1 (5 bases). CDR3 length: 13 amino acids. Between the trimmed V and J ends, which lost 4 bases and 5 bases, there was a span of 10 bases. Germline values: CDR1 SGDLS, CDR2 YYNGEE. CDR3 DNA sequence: TGTGCCAGCAGCCTTGGGGCCAACAATGAGCAGTTCTTC. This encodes CASSLGANNEQFF. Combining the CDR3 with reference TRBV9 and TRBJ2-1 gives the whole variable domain DSGVTQTPKHLITATGQRVTLRCSPRSGDLSVYWYQQSLDQGLQFLIQYYNGEERAKGNILERFSAQQFPDLHSELNLSSLELGDSALYFCASSLGANNEQFFGPGTRLTVL.

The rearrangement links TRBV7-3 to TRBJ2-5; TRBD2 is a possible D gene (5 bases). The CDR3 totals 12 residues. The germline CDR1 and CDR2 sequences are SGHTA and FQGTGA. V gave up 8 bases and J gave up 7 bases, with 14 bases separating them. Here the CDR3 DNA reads TGTGCCAGCTCCACTCCCCGGGGGACCCAGTACTTC. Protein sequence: CASSTPRGTQYF.

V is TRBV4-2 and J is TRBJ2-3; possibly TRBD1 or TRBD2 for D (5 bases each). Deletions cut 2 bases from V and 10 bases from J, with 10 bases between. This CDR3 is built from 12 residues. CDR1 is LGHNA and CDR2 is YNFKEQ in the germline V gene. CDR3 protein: CASSQPGPPQYF. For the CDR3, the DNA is TGTGCCAGCAGCCAACCGGGACCACCGCAGTATTTT.

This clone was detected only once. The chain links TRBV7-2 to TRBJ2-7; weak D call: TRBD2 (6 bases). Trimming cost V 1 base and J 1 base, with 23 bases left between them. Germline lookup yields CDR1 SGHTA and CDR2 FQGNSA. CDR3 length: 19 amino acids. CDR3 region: CASSLVPPMAGLASYEQYF. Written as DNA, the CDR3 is TGTGCCAGCAGCTTAGTTCCCCCTATGGCGGGGTTGGCATCCTACGAGCAGTACTTC.

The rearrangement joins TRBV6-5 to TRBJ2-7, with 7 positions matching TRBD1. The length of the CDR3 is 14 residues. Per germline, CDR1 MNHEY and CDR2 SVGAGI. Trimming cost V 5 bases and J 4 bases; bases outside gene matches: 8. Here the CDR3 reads CASSIGTELYEQYF. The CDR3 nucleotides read TGTGCCAGCAGTATTGGGACAGAACTATACGAGCAGTACTTC.

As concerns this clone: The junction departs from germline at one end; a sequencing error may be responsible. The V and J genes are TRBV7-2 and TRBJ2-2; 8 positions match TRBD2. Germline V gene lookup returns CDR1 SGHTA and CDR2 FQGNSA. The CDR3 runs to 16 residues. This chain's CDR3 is CASSTRGGSNTGELFF. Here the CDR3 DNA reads TGTGCCAGCAGCACACGCGGGGGGTCGAATACCGGGGAGCTGTTTTTT.